This T cell receptor (beta chain) comes out of a study of technical replicates of blood from several donors. Some clones are missing from TCRdb's copy, which holds only in-frame ones; the method was immunoSEQ multiplex PCR. The sample includes some 80,000 clones, around 94% seen only once; the top ten take about 0.39%. The sequencing sample was made of T cells isolated from PBMCs. The TCR sequence derives from a human donor in good health.

The CDR3 region is CASSTGDGYTF. In DNA form, the CDR3 reads TGTGCCAGCAGTACAGGGGATGGCTACACCTTC. V gene TRBV27 combines with J gene TRBJ1-2; 7 nucleotides match TRBD1. The CDR3 is made up of 11 amino acids. V lost 5 bases and J lost 6; bases outside the gene matches: 0. Per the germline V gene, CDR1 is MNHEY and CDR2 is SMNVEV (reference sequence).